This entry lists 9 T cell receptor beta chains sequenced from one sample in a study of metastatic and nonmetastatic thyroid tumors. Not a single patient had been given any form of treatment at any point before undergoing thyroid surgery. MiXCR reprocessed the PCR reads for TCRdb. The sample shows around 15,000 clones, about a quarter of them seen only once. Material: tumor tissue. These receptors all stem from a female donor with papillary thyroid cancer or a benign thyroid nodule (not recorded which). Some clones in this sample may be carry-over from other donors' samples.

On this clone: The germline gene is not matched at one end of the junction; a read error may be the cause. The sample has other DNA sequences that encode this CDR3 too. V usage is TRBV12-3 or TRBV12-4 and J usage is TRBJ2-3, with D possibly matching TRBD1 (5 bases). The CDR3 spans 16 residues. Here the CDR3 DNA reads TGTGCCAGCAGTTTCTCTAACAGGCCCAGCACAGATACGCAGTACTTT. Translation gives CASSFSNRPSTDTQYF.

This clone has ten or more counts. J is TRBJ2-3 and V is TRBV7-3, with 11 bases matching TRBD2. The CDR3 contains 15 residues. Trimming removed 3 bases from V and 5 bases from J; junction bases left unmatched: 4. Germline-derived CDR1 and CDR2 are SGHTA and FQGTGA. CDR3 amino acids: CASSLLAGGQDTQYF. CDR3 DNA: TGTGCCAGCAGCTTGTTAGCGGGGGGGCAAGATACGCAGTATTTT.

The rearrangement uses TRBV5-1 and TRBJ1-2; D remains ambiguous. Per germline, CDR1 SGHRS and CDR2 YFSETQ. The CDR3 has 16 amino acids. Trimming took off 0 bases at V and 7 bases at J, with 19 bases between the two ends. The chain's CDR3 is CASSLDQGGSVGGYTF. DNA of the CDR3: TGCGCCAGCAGCTTGGATCAAGGAGGCTCGGTCGGTGGCTACACCTTC.

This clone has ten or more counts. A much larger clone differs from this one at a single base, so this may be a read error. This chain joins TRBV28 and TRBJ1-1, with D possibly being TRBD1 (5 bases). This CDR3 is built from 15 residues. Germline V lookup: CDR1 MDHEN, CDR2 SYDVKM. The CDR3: CVSSYRGTGGTEAFF. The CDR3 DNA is TGTGTCAGCAGTTATAGGGGAACCGGGGGCACTGAAGCTTTCTTT. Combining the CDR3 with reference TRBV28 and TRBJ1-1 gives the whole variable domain DVKVTQSSRYLVKRTGEKVFLECVQDMDHENMFWYRQDPGLGLRLIYFSYDVKMKEKGDIPEGYSVSREKKERFSLILESASTNQTSMYLCVSSYRGTGGTEAFFGQGTRLTVV.

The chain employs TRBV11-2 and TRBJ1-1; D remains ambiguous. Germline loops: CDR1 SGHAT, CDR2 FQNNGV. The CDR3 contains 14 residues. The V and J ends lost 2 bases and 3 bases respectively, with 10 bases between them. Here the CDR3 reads CASSLTWGDTEAFF. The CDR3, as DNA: TGTGCCAGCAGCTTAACCTGGGGAGACACTGAAGCTTTCTTT.

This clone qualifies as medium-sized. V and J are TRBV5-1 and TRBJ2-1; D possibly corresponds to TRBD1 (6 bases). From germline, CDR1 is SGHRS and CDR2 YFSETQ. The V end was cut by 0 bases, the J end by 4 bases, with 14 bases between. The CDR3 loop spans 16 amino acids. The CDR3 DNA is TGCGCCAGCAGCTTGGCCGTACTAAGGGGGTACAATGAGCAGTTCTTC. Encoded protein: CASSLAVLRGYNEQFF.

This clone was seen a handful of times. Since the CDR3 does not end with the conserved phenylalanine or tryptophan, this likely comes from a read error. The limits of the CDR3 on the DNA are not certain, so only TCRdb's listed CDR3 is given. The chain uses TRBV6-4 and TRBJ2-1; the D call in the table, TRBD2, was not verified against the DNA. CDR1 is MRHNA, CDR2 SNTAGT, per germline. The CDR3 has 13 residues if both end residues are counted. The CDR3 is CASSDGASGRSFS.

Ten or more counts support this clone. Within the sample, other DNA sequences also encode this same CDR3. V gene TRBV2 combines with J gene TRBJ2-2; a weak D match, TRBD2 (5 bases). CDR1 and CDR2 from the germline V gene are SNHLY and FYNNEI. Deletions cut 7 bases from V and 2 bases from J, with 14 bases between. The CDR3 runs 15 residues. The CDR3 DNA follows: TGTGCCAGCACAGTGCGGACTGGAAACACCGGGGAGCTGTTTTTT. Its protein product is CASTVRTGNTGELFF.

For the CDR3, the DNA is TGTGCCAGTAGTATCCCGGATAGCCACTCCTATGGCTACACCTTC. Translated, it gives CASSIPDSHSYGYTF. The chain joins TRBV19 to TRBJ1-2; D remains ambiguous. Germline CDR1 and CDR2: LNHDA and SQIVND (reference sequence). CDR3 length equals 15 residues. V was clipped by 3 bases and J by 4 bases, with 15 bases between them.